This T cell receptor (beta chain) came from a study of T cell responses to AZD1222 COVID-19 vaccine. General study findings and limits: White British donors predominated, females outnumbered males, and clonal diversity was possibly underestimated. Only five or six AZD1222 recipients tested seropositive at baseline. Variant regions that are unmutated are reportedly the target of nearly half of spike-specific TCRs. Spike was spanned by vaccine-associated CD4 TCRs, with dominance at 160-218 and 743-854.

Assay used: immunoSEQ multiplex PCR; TCRdb lists only in-frame clones, some missing. The sample lists 130,000 or so clones; around 92% were seen once. In germline, CDR1 is SEHNR, CDR2 FQNEAQ (reference sequence). This CDR3 region has 15 residues. V lost 1 base, J lost 4 bases, and 10 bases lay in between. This clone has a single count. Its antigen is undetermined. The origin of this receptor is an adult in good health. V gene TRBV7-9 combines with J gene TRBJ1-4; TRBD1 might be the D (5 bases). The specimen was peripheral blood, collected on day 0 of AZD1222 vaccination. In DNA form, the CDR3 reads TGTGCCAGCAGCTTAGGTGGGACGGGTAATGAAAAACTGTTTTTT. This sequence encodes CASSLGGTGNEKLFF. Full variable domain (missing parts from reference TRBV7-9 and TRBJ1-4): DTGVSQNPRHKITKRGQNVTFRCDPISEHNRLYWYRQTLGQGPEFLTYFQNEAQLEKSRLLSDRFSAERPKGSFSTLEIQRTEQGDSAMYLCASSLGGTGNEKLFFGSGTQLSVL.